A single sample is the source of the 14 T cell receptor beta chains below, sequenced in a study of identifying expanded T cells in peripheral blood. Measured with immunoSEQ multiplex PCR; TCRdb has only the in-frame clones, and not every one. This table has 100,000 to 150,000 clones, more than 75% appearing once. The sequencing input was blood. These receptor sequences come from a person between 18 and 75 years old in good health.

The chain employs TRBV6-1 and TRBJ2-7; 9 bases match TRBD1. Losses at the gene ends were 8 bases for V and 3 bases for J; bases not matched to a gene: 11. This CDR3 has 15 amino acids. Looked up from germline, CDR1 is MNHNS and CDR2 is SASEGT. The CDR3 here is CASGLGQGQYYEQYF. The CDR3 DNA is TGTGCCAGCGGGTTGGGACAGGGTCAGTACTACGAGCAGTACTTC.

The chain is built from TRBV15 and TRBJ1-2; D possibly corresponds to TRBD1 (5 bases). The CDR3 sequence is 15 residues long. V lost 0 bases and J lost 7, with 15 bases in between. Germline CDR1 is LNHNV and CDR2 is YYDKDF (reference sequence). The CDR3 sequence: CATSRDRAGDAGYTF. DNA of the CDR3: TGTGCCACCAGCAGAGATCGGGCTGGGGACGCTGGCTACACCTTC.

CDR3 sequence (DNA): TGTGCCAGCGCACGTGAGGTAGTTTCCTCCTACGAGCAGTACTTC. Residues: CASAREVVSSYEQYF. The chain links TRBV2 to TRBJ2-7; no clear D. This CDR3 contains 15 residues. Germline V CDR1 and CDR2: SNHLY, FYNNEI. Between the trimmed V and J ends, which lost 8 bases and 0 bases, there was a span of 17 bases. The full variable domain, completed using reference TRBV2 and TRBJ2-7, is EPEVTQTPSHQVTQMGQEVILRCVPISNHLYFYWYRQILGQKVEFLVSFYNNEISEKSEIFDDQFSVERPDGSNFTLKIRSTKLEDSAMYFCASAREVVSSYEQYFGPGTRLTVT.

This chain uses TRBV10-3 with TRBJ1-2; TRBD1 aligns across 7 bases. CDR1 and CDR2 (germline): ENHRY, SYGVKD. After removal of 5 bases from V and 6 bases from J, the junction contained 6 bases not matched to a gene. This CDR3 contains 13 residues. CDR3 bases: TGTGCCATCAGTTTGACAGGGCGCAATGGCTACACCTTC. Residues: CAISLTGRNGYTF.

V is TRBV5-1 and J is TRBJ2-5, with 7 bases fitting TRBD1. J was trimmed by 2 bases and V by 3 bases; bases with no gene match: 4. This CDR3 contains 14 residues. CDR1 SGHRS and CDR2 YFSETQ come from the germline V gene. CDR3 loop: CASSWGTVQETQYF. CDR3 nucleotides: TGCGCCAGCAGCTGGGGGACAGTTCAAGAGACCCAGTACTTC.

The chain employs TRBV5-4 and TRBJ1-1, with D possibly TRBD1 on 6 matching bases. Germline V CDR1 and CDR2: SGHNT, YYREEE (reference sequence). The CDR3 runs 15 residues. The V and J ends lost 2 bases and 0 bases respectively, with 11 bases between them. The CDR3 sequence is CASSLSDRMNTEAFF. The CDR3, as DNA: TGTGCCAGCAGCTTATCCGACAGGATGAACACTGAAGCTTTCTTT.

The genes are TRBV4-3 and TRBJ2-1; no definite D call. V was shortened by 0 bases and J by 9 bases, with 6 bases between the two germline ends. CDR3 length: 12 amino acids. CDR1 and CDR2 from the germline V gene are LGHNA and YSLEER. DNA for the CDR3: TGCGCCAGCAGCCAAGAGGTTGGTGAGCAGTTCTTC. Translated: CASSQEVGEQFF.

This chain joins TRBV7-8 and TRBJ1-1; D is ambiguous. The CDR3 is made up of 15 amino acids. Deletions cut 2 bases from V and 3 bases from J, with 13 bases between. Germline V gene lookup returns CDR1 SGHVS and CDR2 FQNEAQ. The CDR3 loop is CASSLLSVVDTEAFF. For the CDR3, the DNA is TGTGCCAGCAGCTTATTAAGCGTAGTGGACACTGAAGCTTTCTTT.

The rearrangement joins TRBV27 to TRBJ1-2; 7 bases map to TRBD1. This CDR3 spans 17 amino acids. The ends lost 4 bases at V and 5 bases at J; junction bases unmatched: 16. The V gene's germline CDR1 is MNHEY and CDR2 SMNVEV (reference sequence). CDR3: CASSSYTNRGREYGYTF. The CDR3 DNA sequence: TGTGCCAGCAGTTCGTACACAAACAGGGGACGGGAGTATGGCTACACCTTC.

The chain combines TRBV2 with TRBJ1-2; TRBD1 matches at 10 bases. The germline V gene encodes CDR1 SNHLY and CDR2 FYNNEI. With 6 bases clipped from V and 7 bases from J, the junction kept 5 bases outside the gene matches. CDR3 length: 13 amino acids. The CDR3 protein is CASSPGQGLGYTF. CDR3 DNA: TGTGCCAGCAGCCCGGGACAGGGGCTTGGCTACACCTTC.

V usage is TRBV5-1 and J usage is TRBJ1-2; D possibly corresponds to TRBD1 (5 bases). The V end was cut by 4 bases, the J end by 4 bases, with 17 bases between. Germline CDR1 reads SGHRS; CDR2 reads YFSETQ. The CDR3 totals 15 residues. This CDR3 reads CASSPGGVLAYGYTF. CDR3 nucleotide sequence: TGCGCCAGCAGCCCCGGGGGGGTTCTGGCCTATGGCTACACCTTC.

Written as DNA, the CDR3 is TGTGCCAGCAAACAGGGACGGGAATACAATGAGCAGTTCTTC. Translation: CASKQGREYNEQFF. This chain uses TRBV6-1 with TRBJ2-1; a possible D gene is TRBD1 (6 bases). Germline assignment: CDR1 MNHNS and CDR2 SASEGT. This CDR3 spans 14 amino acids. Trimming pared 7 bases from V and 4 bases from J, leaving 14 bases between.

The V call is TRBV11-3, the J call TRBJ2-2, with D possibly matching TRBD2 (5 bases). The CDR3 covers 17 residues. Germline values: CDR1 SGHNT, CDR2 YENEEA. Trimming removed 3 bases from V and 10 bases from J, with 24 bases in between. This CDR3 is CASSFTTRLNGREELFF. The CDR3 DNA is TGTGCCAGCAGCTTCACTACCCGGCTAAATGGGAGAGAGGAGCTGTTTTTT.

J is TRBJ1-1 and V is TRBV4-3; TRBD1 is a possible D gene (5 bases). There are 16 residues in the CDR3. Germline-derived CDR1 and CDR2 are LGHNA and YSLEER. The V and J ends lost 0 bases and 0 bases respectively, with 11 bases between them. CDR3 DNA: TGCGCCAGCAGCCAAGATCTTGGGGCAGTGAACACTGAAGCTTTCTTT. As protein: CASSQDLGAVNTEAFF.